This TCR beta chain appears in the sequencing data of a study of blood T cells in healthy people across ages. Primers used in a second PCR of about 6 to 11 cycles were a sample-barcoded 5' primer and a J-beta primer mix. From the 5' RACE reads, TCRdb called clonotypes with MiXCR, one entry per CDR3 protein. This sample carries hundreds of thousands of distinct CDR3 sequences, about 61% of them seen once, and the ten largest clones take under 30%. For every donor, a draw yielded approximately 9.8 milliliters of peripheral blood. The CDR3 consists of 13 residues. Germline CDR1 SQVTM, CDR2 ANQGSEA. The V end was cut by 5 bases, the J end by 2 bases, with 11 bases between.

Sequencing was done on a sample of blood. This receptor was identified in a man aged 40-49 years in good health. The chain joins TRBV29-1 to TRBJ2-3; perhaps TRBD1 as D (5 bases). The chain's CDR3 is CSVRAGNTDTQYF. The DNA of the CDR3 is TGCAGCGTTCGGGCAGGGAACACAGATACGCAGTATTTT.